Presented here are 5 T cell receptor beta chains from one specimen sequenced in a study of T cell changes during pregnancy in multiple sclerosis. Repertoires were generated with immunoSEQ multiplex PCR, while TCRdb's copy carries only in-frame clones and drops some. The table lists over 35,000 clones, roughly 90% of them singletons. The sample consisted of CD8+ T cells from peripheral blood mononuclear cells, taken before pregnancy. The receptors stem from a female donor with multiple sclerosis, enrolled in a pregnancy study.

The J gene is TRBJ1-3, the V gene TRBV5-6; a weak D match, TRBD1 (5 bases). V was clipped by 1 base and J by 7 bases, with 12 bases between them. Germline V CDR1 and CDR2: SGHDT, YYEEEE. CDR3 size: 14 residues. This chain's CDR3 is CASSLWGSQNTIYF. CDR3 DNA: TGTGCCAGCAGCTTGTGGGGCAGCCAGAACACCATATATTTT.

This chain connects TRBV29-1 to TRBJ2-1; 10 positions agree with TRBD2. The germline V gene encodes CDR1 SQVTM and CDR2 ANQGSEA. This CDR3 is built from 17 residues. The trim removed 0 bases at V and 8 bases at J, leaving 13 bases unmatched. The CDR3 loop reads CSVEDVQREGHSDEQFF. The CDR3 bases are TGCAGCGTTGAAGATGTGCAGCGGGAGGGCCATAGCGATGAGCAGTTCTTC.

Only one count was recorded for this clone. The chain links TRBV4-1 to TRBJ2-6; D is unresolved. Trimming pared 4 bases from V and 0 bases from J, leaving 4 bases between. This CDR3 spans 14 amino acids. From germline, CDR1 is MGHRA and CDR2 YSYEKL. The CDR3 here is CASSLYSGANVLTF. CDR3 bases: TGCGCCAGCAGCCTATACTCTGGGGCCAACGTCCTGACTTTC.

CDR3 sequence reads: CASSDRSSYNEQFF. The DNA for the CDR3 is TGTGCCAGCAGCGACAGGAGCTCCTACAATGAGCAGTTCTTC. The V and J genes are TRBV2 and TRBJ2-1; D is possibly TRBD1 (6 bases). The germline CDR1 and CDR2 sequences are SNHLY and FYNNEI. V lost 6 bases, J lost 0 bases, and 9 bases lay in between. This CDR3 has 14 residues. Drawing the rest from reference TRBV2 and TRBJ2-1, the complete variable domain is EPEVTQTPSHQVTQMGQEVILRCVPISNHLYFYWYRQILGQKVEFLVSFYNNEISEKSEIFDDQFSVERPDGSNFTLKIRSTKLEDSAMYFCASSDRSSYNEQFFGPGTRLTVL.

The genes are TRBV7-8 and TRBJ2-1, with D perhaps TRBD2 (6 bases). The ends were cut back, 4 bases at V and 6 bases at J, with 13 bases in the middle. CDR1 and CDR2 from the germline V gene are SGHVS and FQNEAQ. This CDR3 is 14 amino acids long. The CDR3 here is CASSWGGGVNEQFF. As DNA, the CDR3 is TGTGCCAGCAGCTGGGGCGGAGGGGTCAATGAGCAGTTCTTC. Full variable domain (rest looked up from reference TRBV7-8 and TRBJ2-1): GAGVSQSPRYKVAKRGQDVALRCDPISGHVSLFWYQQALGQGPEFLTYFQNEAQLDKSGLPSDRFFAERPEGSVSTLKIQRTQQEDSAVYLCASSWGGGVNEQFFGPGTRLTVL.